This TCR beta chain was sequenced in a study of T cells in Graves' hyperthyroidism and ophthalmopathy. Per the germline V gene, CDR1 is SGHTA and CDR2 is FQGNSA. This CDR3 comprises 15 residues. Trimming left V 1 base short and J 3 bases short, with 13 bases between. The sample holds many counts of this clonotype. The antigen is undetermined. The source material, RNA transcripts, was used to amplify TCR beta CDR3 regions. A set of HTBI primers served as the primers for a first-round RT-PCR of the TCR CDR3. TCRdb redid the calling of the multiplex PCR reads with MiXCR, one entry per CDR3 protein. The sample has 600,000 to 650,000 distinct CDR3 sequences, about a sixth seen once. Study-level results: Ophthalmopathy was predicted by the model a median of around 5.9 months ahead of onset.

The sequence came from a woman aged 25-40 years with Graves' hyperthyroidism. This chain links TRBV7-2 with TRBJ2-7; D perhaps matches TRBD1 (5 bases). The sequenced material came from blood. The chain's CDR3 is CASSLELGAYYEQYF. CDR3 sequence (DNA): TGTGCCAGCAGCTTAGAGCTAGGGGCCTACTACGAGCAGTACTTC.